This TCR beta chain was profiled in a study of identical twins. One entry per CDR3 protein results from TCRdb running MiXCR on the 5' RACE reads. In the table there are 550,000 to 700,000 distinct CDR3 sequences, 21% of which are singletons. Unmatched junction bases numbered 4, after V lost 8 bases and J lost 2 bases. Germline loops: CDR1 DFQATT, CDR2 SNEGSKA (reference sequence). CDR3 length: 13 amino acids. These data are also associated with another study on T cells expressing NK-cell markers. This second study says: As a fraction of CD8+ T cells, dominant NKG2C+ clonotypes reached about 1.0-8% in about six donors.

Sequenced sample: PBMCs. The clonotype originates from a woman younger than 30 in good health. V gene TRBV20-1 combines with J gene TRBJ2-1; TRBD2 matches at 9 bases. DNA of the CDR3: TGCAGTAAATTAGCGGGGGCCTACAATGAGCAGTTCTTC. Amino acids: CSKLAGAYNEQFF.